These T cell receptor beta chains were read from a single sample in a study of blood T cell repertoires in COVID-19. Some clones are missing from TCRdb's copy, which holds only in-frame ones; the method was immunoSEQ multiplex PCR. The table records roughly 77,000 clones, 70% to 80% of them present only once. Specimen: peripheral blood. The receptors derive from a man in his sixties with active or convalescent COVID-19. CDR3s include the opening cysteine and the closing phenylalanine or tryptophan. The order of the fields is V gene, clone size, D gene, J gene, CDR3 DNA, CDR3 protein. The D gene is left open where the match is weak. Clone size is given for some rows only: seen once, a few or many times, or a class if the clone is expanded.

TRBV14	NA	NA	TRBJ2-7	TGTGCCAGCAGCCAAGATTACTACGAGCAGTACTTC	CASSQDYYEQYF
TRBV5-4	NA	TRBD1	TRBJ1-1	TGTGCCAGCAGCTTCGGACAGGGATTAAGGAACACTGAAGCTTTCTTT	CASSFGQGLRNTEAFF
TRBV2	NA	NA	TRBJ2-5	TGTGCCAGCAGACAGGACGAAGAGACCCAGTACTTC	CASRQDEETQYF
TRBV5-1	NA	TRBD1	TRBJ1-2	TGCGCCAGCAGCGCGGGACAGGGGACTACCTATGGCTACACCTTC	CASSAGQGTTYGYTF
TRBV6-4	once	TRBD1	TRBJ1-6	TGTGCCAGCAGGCAGGGGGCCGGTTCACCCCTCCACTTT	CASRQGAGSPLHF
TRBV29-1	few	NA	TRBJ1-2	TGCAGCGTTCTCAGACTTAGTCGCAGTGGCTACACCTTC	CSVLRLSRSGYTF
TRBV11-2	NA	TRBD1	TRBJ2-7	TGTGCCAGCAGCTCTCTTTCCGGGACAGGAACCTACGAGCAGTACTTC	CASSSLSGTGTYEQYF
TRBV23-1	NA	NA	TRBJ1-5	TGCGCCAGCAGTCAATACCGGCGGAATCAGCCCCAGCATTTT	CASSQYRRNQPQHF
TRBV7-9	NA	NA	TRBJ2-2	TGTGCCCTCAGGAGGCAGGCCAACACCGGGGAGCTGTTTTTT	CALRRQANTGELFF
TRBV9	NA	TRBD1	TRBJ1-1	TGTGCCAGCAGCCGACCTCGACAGGGGCCTGGAACTGAAGCTTTCTTT	CASSRPRQGPGTEAFF
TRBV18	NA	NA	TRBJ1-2	TGTGCCAGCTCACCGAGGGAGGGTGAGGGCTACACCTTC	CASSPREGEGYTF
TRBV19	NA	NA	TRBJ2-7	TGTGCCAGTAGTATAGGACGGGGACTCTCCTACGAGCAGTACTTC	CASSIGRGLSYEQYF
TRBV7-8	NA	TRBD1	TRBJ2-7	TGTGCCAGCAGCCCTGACCGGGACAGTCAATCCTACGAGCAGTACTTC	CASSPDRDSQSYEQYF
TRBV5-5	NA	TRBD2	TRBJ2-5	TGTGCCAGCAGCGGGGGGGACTTCGACCAAGAGACCCAGTACTTC	CASSGGDFDQETQYF
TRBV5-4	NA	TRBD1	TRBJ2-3	TGTGCCAGCAGCCAAAAAACCGGGACAGTATTCGCAGATACGCAGTATTTT	CASSQKTGTVFADTQYF
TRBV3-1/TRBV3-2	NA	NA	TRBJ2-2	TGTGCCAGCAGCCCGACAGGTTCGAACACCGGGGAGCTGTTTTTT	CASSPTGSNTGELFF
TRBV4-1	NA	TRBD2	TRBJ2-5	TGCGCCAGCAGCCAAGGAACTAGCGCTGAGACCCAGTACTTC	CASSQGTSAETQYF
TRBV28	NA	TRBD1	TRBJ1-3	TGTGCCAGCAATTGGGGACAGGCGAGCTCTGGAAACACCATATATTTT	CASNWGQASSGNTIYF
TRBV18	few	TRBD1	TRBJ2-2	TGTGCCAGCTCCGTGGGACAGGGGCACACCGGGGAGCTGTTTTTT	CASSVGQGHTGELFF
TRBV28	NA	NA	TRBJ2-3	TGTGCCAGTCATAGTCGGACAGATACGCAGTATTTT	CASHSRTDTQYF
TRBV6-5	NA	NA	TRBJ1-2	TGTGCCAGCTCCATGTCCCGGGATGGCTACACCTTC	CASSMSRDGYTF
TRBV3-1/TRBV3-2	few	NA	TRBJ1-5	TGTGCCAGCAGCCAAGGGGCGCAGCCCCAGCATTTT	CASSQGAQPQHF
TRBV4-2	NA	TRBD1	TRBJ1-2	TGTGCCAGCAGCCACAGGGACAGGGAAGAAGGCTACACCTTC	CASSHRDREEGYTF
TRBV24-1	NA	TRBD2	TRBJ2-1	TGTGCCACCAGTATGCGGGGGGCAAGGAATGAGCAGTTCTTC	CATSMRGARNEQFF
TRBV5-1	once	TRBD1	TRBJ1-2	TGCGCCAGCAGCGCATTAACAGGGGGAAGCGGCTACACCTTC	CASSALTGGSGYTF
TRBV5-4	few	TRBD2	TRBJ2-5	TGTGCCAGCAGCCCAGGACTAGCGGGGGACCGGGAGACCCAGTACTTC	CASSPGLAGDRETQYF
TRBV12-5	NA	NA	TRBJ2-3	TGTGCTAGTGCTTCGGGAGATACGCAGTATTTT	CASASGDTQYF
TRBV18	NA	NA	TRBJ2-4	TGTGCCAGCTCACCCGGGGCAGGGGAAAACATTCAGTACTTC	CASSPGAGENIQYF
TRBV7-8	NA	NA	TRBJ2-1	TGTGCCAGCAGCTTAGCGCATAACTACGTCTACAATGAGCAGTTCTTC	CASSLAHNYVYNEQFF
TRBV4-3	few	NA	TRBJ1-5	TGCGCCAGCAGCCAGGGCAGGGGCGAGGGCAATCAGCCCCAGCATTTT	CASSQGRGEGNQPQHF
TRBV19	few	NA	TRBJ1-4	TGTGCCAGTAGTATAGAGCCGGGGGGGAAACTGTTTTTT	CASSIEPGGKLFF
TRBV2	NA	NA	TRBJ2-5	TGTGCCAGCAGTGAAGCTGGGGGGGGCATGGAGACCCAGTACTTC	CASSEAGGGMETQYF
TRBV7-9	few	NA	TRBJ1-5	TGTGCCAGCAGCTTAGGGAGTGGGTATCAGCCCCAGCATTTT	CASSLGSGYQPQHF
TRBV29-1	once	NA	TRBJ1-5	TGCAGCTCTCCGTCGGGGAGTAGCAATCAGCCCCAGCATTTT	CSSPSGSSNQPQHF
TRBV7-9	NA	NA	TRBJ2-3	TGTGCCAGCAGCTTAAGTACAGCTAGCACAGATACGCAGTATTTT	CASSLSTASTDTQYF
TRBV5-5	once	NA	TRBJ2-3	TGTGCCAGCAGCTCCCCGGACAGAGCTAGCACAGATACGCAGTATTTT	CASSSPDRASTDTQYF
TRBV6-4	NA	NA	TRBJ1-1	TGTGCCAGCAGCCAGGGGCCGAACACTGAAGCTTTCTTT	CASSQGPNTEAFF
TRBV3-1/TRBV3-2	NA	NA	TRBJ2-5	TGTGCCAGCAGCCAAGTTCCGACAGGCCAAGAGACCCAGTACTTC	CASSQVPTGQETQYF
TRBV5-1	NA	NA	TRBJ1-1	TGCGCCAGCAGCTTCAGCTCAGGGACTGAAGCTTTCTTT	CASSFSSGTEAFF
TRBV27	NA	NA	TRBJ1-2	TGTGCCAGCAGGGGCGGGGATCTGGGCTACACCTTC	CASRGGDLGYTF